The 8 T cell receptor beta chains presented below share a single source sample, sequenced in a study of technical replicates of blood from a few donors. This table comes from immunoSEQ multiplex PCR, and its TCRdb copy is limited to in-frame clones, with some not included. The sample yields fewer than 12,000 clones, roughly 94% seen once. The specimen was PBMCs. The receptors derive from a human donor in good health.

CDR3 sequence: CASSQGQGDKTQYF. CDR3 bases: TGCGCCAGCAGCCAGGGGCAGGGGGACAAGACCCAGTACTTC. The chain has TRBV5-1 and TRBJ2-5; TRBD1 aligns across 7 bases. The ends lost 4 bases at V and 6 bases at J; junction bases unmatched: 9. This CDR3 is built from 14 residues. The V gene's germline CDR1 is SGHRS and CDR2 YFSETQ.

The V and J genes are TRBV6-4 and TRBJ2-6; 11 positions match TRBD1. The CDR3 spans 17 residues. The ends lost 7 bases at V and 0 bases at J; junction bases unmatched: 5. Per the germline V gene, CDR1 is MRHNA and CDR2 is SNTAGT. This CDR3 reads CASTPGQGGSGANVLTF. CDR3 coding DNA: TGTGCCAGCACCCCGGGACAGGGGGGCTCTGGGGCCAACGTCCTGACTTTC.

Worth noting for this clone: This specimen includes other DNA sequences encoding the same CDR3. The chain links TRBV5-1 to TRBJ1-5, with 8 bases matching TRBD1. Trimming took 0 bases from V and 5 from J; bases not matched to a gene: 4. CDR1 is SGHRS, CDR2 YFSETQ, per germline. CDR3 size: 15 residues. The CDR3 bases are TGCGCCAGCAGCTTGGCCGGACAGGGCCATCAGCCCCAGCATTTT. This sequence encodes CASSLAGQGHQPQHF. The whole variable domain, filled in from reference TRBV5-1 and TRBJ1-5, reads KAGVTQTPRYLIKTRGQQVTLSCSPISGHRSVSWYQQTPGQGLQFLFEYFSETQRNKGNFPGRFSGRQFSNSRSEMNVSTLELGDSALYLCASSLAGQGHQPQHFGDGTRLSIL.

The CDR3 DNA reads as TGTGCCACCCGGGGACTACCTGCGGATACGCAGTATTTT. Residues: CATRGLPADTQYF. The rearrangement links TRBV19 to TRBJ2-3, with TRBD2 matching 7 bases. J was trimmed by 6 bases and V by 10 bases; bases with no gene match: 10. In germline, CDR1 is LNHDA, CDR2 SQIVND (reference sequence). This CDR3 has 13 amino acids.

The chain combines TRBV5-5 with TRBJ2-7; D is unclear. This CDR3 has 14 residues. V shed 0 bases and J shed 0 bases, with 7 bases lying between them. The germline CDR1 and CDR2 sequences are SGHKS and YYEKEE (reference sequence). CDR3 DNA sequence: TGTGCCAGCAGCTTGGCTCGGTACTCCTACGAGCAGTACTTC. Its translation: CASSLARYSYEQYF.

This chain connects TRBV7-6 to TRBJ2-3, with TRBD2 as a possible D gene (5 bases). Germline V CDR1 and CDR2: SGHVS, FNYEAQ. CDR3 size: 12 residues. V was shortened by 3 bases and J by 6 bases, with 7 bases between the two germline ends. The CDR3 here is CASSFSEDTQYF. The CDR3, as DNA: TGTGCCAGCAGCTTTAGCGAGGATACGCAGTATTTT.

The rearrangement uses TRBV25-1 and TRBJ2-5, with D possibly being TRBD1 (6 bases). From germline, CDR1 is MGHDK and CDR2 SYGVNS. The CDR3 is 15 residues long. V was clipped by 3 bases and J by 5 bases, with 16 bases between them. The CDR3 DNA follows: TGTGCCAGCAGTGATATCAGGGGTTTAGGGGAGACCCAGTACTTC. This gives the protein CASSDIRGLGETQYF.

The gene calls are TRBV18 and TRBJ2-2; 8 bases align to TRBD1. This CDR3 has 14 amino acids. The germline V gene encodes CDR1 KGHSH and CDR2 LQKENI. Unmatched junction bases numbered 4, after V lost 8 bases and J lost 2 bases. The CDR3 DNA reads TGTGCCAGCCGACAGGGGTTAAACACCGGGGAGCTGTTTTTT. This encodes CASRQGLNTGELFF.